Listed below are T cell receptor beta chains from one sample, sequenced in a study of T cell responses to AZD1222 COVID-19 vaccine. The table came from immunoSEQ multiplex PCR; TCRdb's copy has only in-frame clones and leaves some out. The sample lists 100,000 to 150,000 clones, 89% seen once, with 4.2% in the top ten. The specimen comprised peripheral blood, sampled on day 0 of AZD1222 vaccination. The source is an adult in good health. Each CDR3 is given without its conserved first and last residue. Some rows mark clone size as missing; the rest say once, few, many or name a class of expanded clone.

v_call,clone_size,cdr3_aa
TRBV7-2,once,ASSAQGGTQY
TRBV9,-,ASSVYPRAGGGETQY
TRBV6-7,-,ASSYRHTGQTNNEKLF
TRBV7-3,-,ASTIAGGEGNEQF
TRBV7-9,-,ASSRAGNNEQF
TRBV6-1,-,ASSEVGGAYQPQH
TRBV30,few,AWSRKGLAGLEQF
TRBV30,-,AWGEGATNEKLF
TRBV6-1,-,ASSEWEAMNTEAF
TRBV2,-,ASRGDSEAF
TRBV5-6,-,ASSSGQWGFYEQY
TRBV7-6,-,ASSPGTGPRYEQY
TRBV5-1,-,ASSRDVDSYEQY
TRBV12-2,-,ASRLPQGGSSYNEQF
TRBV7-2,-,ASSVGLSTDTQY
TRBV11-3,-,ASSFAPGQDYEQY
TRBV7-2,-,ASSRQGGDTQY
TRBV6-5,-,ASRGQYNSGNTIY
TRBV2,-,ATSRSGTSKGTDEQF
TRBV5-6,-,ASRGTALNSPLH
TRBV7-8,-,ASSSQRGWANQPQH
TRBV28,-,ASNTASGVYT
TRBV30,-,AWIGTGVNEQF
TRBV30,-,AWSVAGSSNQPQH
TRBV7-3,-,ASSAGLGPGELF
TRBV27,-,ASSSALEGTDTQY
TRBV7-8,-,ASSFTPDAGYT
TRBV28,-,ASSFEETQY
TRBV29-1,-,SAGGPEAF
TRBV12-3/TRBV12-4,-,ASSLGYEQY
TRBV28,-,ASSPTDRAEQPQH
TRBV21-1,-,ASRDGVNQPQH
TRBV9,-,ASSVAPQGASGNTIY
TRBV5-6,-,ASSYDGGGVNEKLF
TRBV5-5,once,ASSLAGGRDTGELF
TRBV29-1,-,SVDLGANSGYT
TRBV9,-,ASSVATAPGQDGYT
TRBV29-1,-,SVHTGTWGDEQY
TRBV4-2,-,ASSSTGGEQY
TRBV2,-,ASREILANTGELF
TRBV27,-,ASRKIDSRETQY